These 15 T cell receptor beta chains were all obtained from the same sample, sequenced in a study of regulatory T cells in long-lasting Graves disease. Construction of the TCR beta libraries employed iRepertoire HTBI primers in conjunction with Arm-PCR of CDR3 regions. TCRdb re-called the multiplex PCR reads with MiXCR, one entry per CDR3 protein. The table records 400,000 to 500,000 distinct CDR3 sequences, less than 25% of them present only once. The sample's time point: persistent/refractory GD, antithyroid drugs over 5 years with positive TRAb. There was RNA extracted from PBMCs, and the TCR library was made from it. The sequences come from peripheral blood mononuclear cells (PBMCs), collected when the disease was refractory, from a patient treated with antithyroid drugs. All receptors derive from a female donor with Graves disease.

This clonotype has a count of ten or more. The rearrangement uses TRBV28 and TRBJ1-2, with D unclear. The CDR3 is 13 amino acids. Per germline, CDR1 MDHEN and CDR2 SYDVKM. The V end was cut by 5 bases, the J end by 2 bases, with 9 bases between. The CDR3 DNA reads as TGTGCCAGCAGTCGAAGAGGCAACTATGGCTACACCTTC. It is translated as CASSRRGNYGYTF.

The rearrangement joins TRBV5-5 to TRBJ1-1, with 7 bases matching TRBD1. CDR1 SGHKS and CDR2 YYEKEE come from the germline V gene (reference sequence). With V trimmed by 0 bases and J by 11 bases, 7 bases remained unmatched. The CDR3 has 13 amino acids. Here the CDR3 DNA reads TGTGCCAGCAGCTTGGCCACAGGGGAAGAGGCTTTCTTT. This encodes CASSLATGEEAFF. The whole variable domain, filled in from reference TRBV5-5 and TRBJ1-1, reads DAGVTQSPTHLIKTRGQQVTLRCSPISGHKSVSWYQQVLGQGPQFIFQYYEKEERGRGNFPDRFSARQFPNYSSELNVNALLLGDSALYLCASSLATGEEAFFGQGTRLTVV.

Here the CDR3 reads CASSEYRSSYEQYF. The CDR3 DNA sequence: TGTGCCAGCAGTGAATATCGATCATCCTACGAGCAGTACTTC. This sequence joins TRBV25-1 and TRBJ2-7; D remains unclear. This CDR3 has 14 residues. Germline V lookup: CDR1 MGHDK, CDR2 SYGVNS. Between the trimmed V and J ends, which lost 0 bases and 1 base, there was a span of 7 bases.

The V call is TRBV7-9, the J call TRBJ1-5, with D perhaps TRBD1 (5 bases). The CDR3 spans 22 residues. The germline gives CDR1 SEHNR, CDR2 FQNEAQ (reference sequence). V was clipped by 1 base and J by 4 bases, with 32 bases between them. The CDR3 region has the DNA TGTGCCAGCAGCTTAGTAGGGAGGATGACTCGTCGGGGGGTTTGGGGTAATCAGCCCCAGCATTTT. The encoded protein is CASSLVGRMTRRGVWGNQPQHF.

CDR3 sequence (DNA): TGTGCCAGCAGTTTCGATCGCAGGGGGGATACGCAGTATTTT. Residues: CASSFDRRGDTQYF. This chain connects TRBV28 to TRBJ2-3; 7 nucleotides match TRBD1. Per the germline V gene, CDR1 is MDHEN and CDR2 is SYDVKM. After removal of 3 bases from V and 6 bases from J, the junction contained 6 bases not matched to a gene. The CDR3 has 14 residues.

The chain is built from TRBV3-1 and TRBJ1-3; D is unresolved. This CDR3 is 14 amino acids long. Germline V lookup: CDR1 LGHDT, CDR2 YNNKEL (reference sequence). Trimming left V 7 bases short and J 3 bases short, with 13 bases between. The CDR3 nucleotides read TGTGCCAGCACCGGACGGCAGAATGGAAACACCATATATTTT. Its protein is CASTGRQNGNTIYF.

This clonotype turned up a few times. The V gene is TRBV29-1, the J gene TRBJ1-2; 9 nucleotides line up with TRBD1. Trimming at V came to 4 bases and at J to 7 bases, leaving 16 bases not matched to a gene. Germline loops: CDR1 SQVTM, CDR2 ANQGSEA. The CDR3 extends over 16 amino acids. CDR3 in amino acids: CSVVLETGTGSGGYTF. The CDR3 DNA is TGCAGCGTTGTCTTAGAAACTGGGACAGGGAGCGGTGGCTACACCTTC.

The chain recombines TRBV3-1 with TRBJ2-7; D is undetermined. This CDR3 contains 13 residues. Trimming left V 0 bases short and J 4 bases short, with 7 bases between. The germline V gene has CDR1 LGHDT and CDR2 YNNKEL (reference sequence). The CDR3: CASSQDVGYEQYF. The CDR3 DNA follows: TGTGCCAGCAGCCAAGATGTAGGATACGAGCAGTACTTC.

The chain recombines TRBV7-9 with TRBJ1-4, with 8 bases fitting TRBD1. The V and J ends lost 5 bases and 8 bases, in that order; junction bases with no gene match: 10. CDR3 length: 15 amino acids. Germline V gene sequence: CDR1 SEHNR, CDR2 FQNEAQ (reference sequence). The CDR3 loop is CASSHTTGEGEKLFF. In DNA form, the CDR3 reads TGTGCCAGCAGCCACACGACAGGGGAAGGAGAAAAACTGTTTTTT.

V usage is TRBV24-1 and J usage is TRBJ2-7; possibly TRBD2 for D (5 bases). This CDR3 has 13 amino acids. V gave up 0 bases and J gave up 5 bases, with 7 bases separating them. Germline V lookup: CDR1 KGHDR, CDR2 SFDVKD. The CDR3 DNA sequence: TGTGCCACCAGTGATTTGCGGACTGACGAGCAGTACTTC. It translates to CATSDLRTDEQYF.

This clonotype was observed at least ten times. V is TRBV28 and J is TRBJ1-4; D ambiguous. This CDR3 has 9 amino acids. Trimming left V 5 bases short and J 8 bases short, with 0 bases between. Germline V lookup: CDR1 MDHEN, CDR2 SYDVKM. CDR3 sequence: CASSEKLFF. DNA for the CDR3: TGTGCCAGCAGTGAAAAACTGTTTTTT.

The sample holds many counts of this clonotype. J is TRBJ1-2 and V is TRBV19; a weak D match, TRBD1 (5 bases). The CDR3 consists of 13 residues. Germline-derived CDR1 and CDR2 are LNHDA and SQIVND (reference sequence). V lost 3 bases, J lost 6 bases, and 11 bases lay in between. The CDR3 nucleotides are TGTGCCAGTAGTATCGCCCCAGGGAATGGCTACACCTTC. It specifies CASSIAPGNGYTF.

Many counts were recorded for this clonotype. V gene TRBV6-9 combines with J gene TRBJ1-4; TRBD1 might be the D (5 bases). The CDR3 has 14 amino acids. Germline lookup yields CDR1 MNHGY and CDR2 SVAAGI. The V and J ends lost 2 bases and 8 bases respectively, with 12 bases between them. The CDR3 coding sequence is TGTGCCAGCAGTTATGAACAGGTCCGCGAAAAACTGTTTTTT. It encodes CASSYEQVREKLFF.

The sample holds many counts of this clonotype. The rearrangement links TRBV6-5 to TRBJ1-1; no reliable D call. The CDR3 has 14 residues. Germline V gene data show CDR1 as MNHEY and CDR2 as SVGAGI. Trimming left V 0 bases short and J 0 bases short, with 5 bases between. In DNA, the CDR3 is TGTGCCAGCAGTTACTCACGGATGAACACTGAAGCTTTCTTT. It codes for CASSYSRMNTEAFF.

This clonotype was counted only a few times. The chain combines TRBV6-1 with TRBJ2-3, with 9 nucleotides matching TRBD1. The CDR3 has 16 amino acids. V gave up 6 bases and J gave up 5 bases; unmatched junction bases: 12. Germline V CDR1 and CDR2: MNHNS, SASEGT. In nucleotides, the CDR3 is TGTGCCAGCAGCTCCGCGGTGGGACAGGGTGGAGATACGCAGTATTTT. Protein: CASSSAVGQGGDTQYF.